Shown below are 18 T cell receptor beta chains from a single sample sequenced in a study of T cell responses to AZD1222 COVID-19 vaccine. The data were produced by immunoSEQ multiplex PCR, yet TCRdb's version contains in-frame clones alone and is incomplete. The sample lists 95,000 to 100,000 clones; 90% were seen once. The material was peripheral blood, obtained on day 0 of AZD1222 vaccination. All receptors derive from an adult in good health.

The chain has TRBV5-4 and TRBJ1-6, with a tentative D call TRBD1 (5 bases). Trimming stripped 0 bases from V and 9 bases from J, with 10 bases between. This CDR3 has 14 residues. Germline values: CDR1 SGHNT, CDR2 YYREEE (reference sequence). The CDR3 spells CASSLERGASPLHF. The CDR3 nucleotides read TGTGCCAGCAGCTTGGAGAGGGGAGCTTCACCCCTCCACTTT.

In this sample, this clone turned up once. The V and J genes are TRBV27 and TRBJ2-7, with no clear D. The V gene's germline CDR1 is MNHEY and CDR2 SMNVEV (reference sequence). The V and J ends lost 6 bases and 5 bases respectively, with 8 bases between them. The CDR3 is 11 amino acids. In DNA, the CDR3 is TGTGCCAGCAGCTTTCTGAACGAGCAGTACTTC. This gives the protein CASSFLNEQYF.

The V and J genes are TRBV7-9 and TRBJ1-1; D may be TRBD1 (6 bases). The length of the CDR3 is 13 residues. Germline-derived CDR1 and CDR2 are SEHNR and FQNEAQ (reference sequence). V gave up 5 bases and J gave up 6 bases, with 13 bases separating them. The CDR3 sequence: CASSDVTGPEAFF. The CDR3 DNA follows: TGTGCCAGCAGCGATGTGACAGGCCCTGAAGCTTTCTTT.

This sequence joins TRBV7-9 and TRBJ1-3; the D gene is possibly TRBD1 (5 bases). Germline values: CDR1 SEHNR, CDR2 FQNEAQ (reference sequence). The length of the CDR3 is 17 residues. Trimming shortened V by 2 bases and J by 3 bases, and 17 bases separated the two germline ends. The CDR3 here is CASSLLKTGRRGNTIYF. DNA of the CDR3: TGTGCCAGCAGCTTACTTAAAACGGGGCGACGTGGAAACACCATATATTTT.

The chain couples TRBV10-3 to TRBJ2-3; maybe TRBD2 (5 bases). V was pared by 4 bases and J by 1 base, with 9 bases between. The CDR3 runs to 14 residues. Germline V lookup: CDR1 ENHRY, CDR2 SYGVKD. The CDR3 DNA is TGTGCCATCAGTGCGTCGGAGGGCACAGATACGCAGTATTTT. Encoded protein: CAISASEGTDTQYF.

This clone was seen a single time. The chain carries TRBV11-2 and TRBJ2-5; a weak D match, TRBD1 (5 bases). The CDR3 spans 14 residues. V was pared by 1 base and J by 1 base, with 7 bases between. Looked up from germline, CDR1 is SGHAT and CDR2 is FQNNGV. The CDR3 nucleotides are TGTGCCAGCAGCTTAGGTGGGGCCCAAGAGACCCAGTACTTC. This translates into CASSLGGAQETQYF.

A single count supports this clone. This chain links TRBV5-1 with TRBJ2-2; D might be TRBD2 (6 bases). Germline V CDR1 and CDR2: SGHRS, YFSETQ. This CDR3 comprises 15 residues. V shed 6 bases and J shed 3 bases, with 15 bases lying between them. The CDR3 DNA sequence: TGCGCCAGCACCATCCCGGAGGGTTACACCGGGGAGCTGTTTTTT. This sequence encodes CASTIPEGYTGELFF.

J is TRBJ2-7 and V is TRBV19; perhaps TRBD1 as D (6 bases). The CDR3 spans 13 residues. Deletions cut 5 bases from V and 1 base from J, with 9 bases between. Germline CDR1 reads LNHDA; CDR2 reads SQIVND (reference sequence). The CDR3 spells CASSQGHSYEQYF. CDR3 nucleotide sequence: TGTGCCAGTAGTCAGGGACATTCCTACGAGCAGTACTTC.

The chain combines TRBV6-5 with TRBJ1-3; tentative D call: TRBD1 (5 bases). With 11 bases removed from V and 7 bases from J, the gap between germline ends came to 24 bases. This CDR3 is 15 amino acids long. Per the germline V gene, CDR1 is MNHEY and CDR2 is SVGAGI. The CDR3 region is CAGVGPKGTKNTIYF. The CDR3 DNA is TGTGCCGGGGTGGGTCCCAAGGGGACTAAGAACACCATATATTTT.

This clone was counted only a few times. This rearrangement joins TRBV5-1 to TRBJ2-1; D remains ambiguous. The CDR3 contains 15 residues. CDR1 and CDR2 from the germline V gene are SGHRS and YFSETQ. Trimming removed 2 bases at V and 6 bases at J, with 15 bases between. Here the CDR3 reads CASSFIGLRFNEQFF. The DNA for the CDR3 is TGCGCCAGCAGCTTCATTGGCCTCCGATTCAATGAGCAGTTCTTC.

The CDR3 nucleotides are TGTGCCAGCAGCTTGGGACTAGCGGGAGAGACCCAGTACTTC. Translation gives CASSLGLAGETQYF. This chain uses TRBV5-6 with TRBJ2-5; 10 bases fit TRBD2. The length of the CDR3 is 14 residues. V shed 0 bases, J shed 4 bases, and the junction held 0 bases outside the gene matches. From germline, CDR1 is SGHDT and CDR2 YYEEEE.

The chain uses TRBV2 and TRBJ1-3, with D tentatively TRBD1 (6 bases). This CDR3 has 15 amino acids. Looked up from germline, CDR1 is SNHLY and CDR2 is FYNNEI. The V and J ends lost 4 bases and 0 bases respectively, with 10 bases between them. The CDR3 DNA sequence: TGTGCCAGCAGTGGGGACATAGACTCTGGAAACACCATATATTTT. As protein: CASSGDIDSGNTIYF.

V and J are TRBV10-3 and TRBJ2-5; 14 bases fit TRBD2. The CDR3 length is 15 residues. Germline loops: CDR1 ENHRY, CDR2 SYGVKD. V dropped 11 bases and J dropped 1; count of bases not matched to a gene: 6. The CDR3 DNA is TGTGCCGCCAAGACTAGCGGGGGGGCCCAAGAGACCCAGTACTTC. Translated: CAAKTSGGAQETQYF.

The chain uses TRBV7-9 and TRBJ2-1; 8 bases are a match to TRBD2. Germline trimming cut 5 bases from V and 12 bases from J; bases unmatched to any gene: 18. The CDR3 contains 16 residues. CDR1 is SEHNR, CDR2 FQNEAQ, per germline (reference sequence). This chain's CDR3 is CASSPGGASGGSGQFF. CDR3 nucleotides: TGTGCCAGCAGCCCCGGGGGGGCCAGCGGGGGCTCGGGGCAGTTCTTC.

In this sample, this clone turned up once. The genes are TRBV5-1 and TRBJ1-2; D is possibly TRBD1 (5 bases). The CDR3 sequence is 14 residues long. Trimming left V 1 base short and J 6 bases short, with 13 bases between. The V gene's germline CDR1 is SGHRS and CDR2 YFSETQ. This CDR3 reads CASSLSRQRDGYTF. In DNA, the CDR3 is TGCGCCAGCAGCTTGTCCAGACAGCGGGATGGCTACACCTTC.

Here the CDR3 DNA reads TGTGCCAGCAGCCAAGGGACGGGGAGCTACGAGCAGTACTTC. Translated, it gives CASSQGTGSYEQYF. V is TRBV3-1 (or the pseudogene TRBV3-2) and J is TRBJ2-7, with D possibly TRBD2 on 5 matching bases. V gave up 1 base and J gave up 3 bases, with 10 bases separating them. This CDR3 has 14 residues. Per germline, CDR1 LGHDT and CDR2 YNNKEL (reference sequence).

The genes are TRBV28 and TRBJ1-1; a possible D gene is TRBD1 (5 bases). V lost 6 bases, J lost 4 bases, and 15 bases lay in between. Germline CDR1 MDHEN, CDR2 SYDVKM. This CDR3 is built from 14 residues. CDR3: CASSLGGGATEAFF. In DNA form, the CDR3 reads TGTGCCAGCAGCCTTGGGGGGGGAGCCACTGAAGCTTTCTTT.

The chain joins TRBV5-1 to TRBJ1-5; D perhaps matches TRBD1 (6 bases). V was shortened by 1 base and J by 4 bases, with 15 bases between the two germline ends. There are 16 residues in the CDR3. Per the germline V gene, CDR1 is SGHRS and CDR2 is YFSETQ. The DNA for the CDR3 is TGCGCCAGCAGCTTGTCCCCAGGGGCTCCAAATCAGCCCCAGCATTTT. As protein: CASSLSPGAPNQPQHF.